A selection of T cell receptor beta chains follows, all from one sample in a study of T cells after yellow fever vaccination. TCRdb re-called the 5' RACE reads through MiXCR, storing one row per CDR3 protein. The repertoire holds 110,000 or so distinct CDR3 sequences, with 7.2% as singletons. The sequencing here drew on CD4+ T cells sorted from PBMCs, taken roughly 47 days after the first yellow fever vaccination. Every receptor here comes from a man aged 18 to 30 who received the YFV17D yellow fever vaccine. CDR3s include the opening cysteine and the closing phenylalanine or tryptophan. The order of the fields is J gene, D gene, V gene, clone size, CDR3 DNA, CDR3 protein. The D gene is left open where the match is weak. Size tells how often a clone was seen (once, few, many) or the class of an expanded clone, and some rows leave it out.

TRBJ2-3 | TRBD1 | TRBV11-2 | many | TGTGCCAGCAGCTTAGCCAGGGGGCGAGGTCCAGATACGCAGTATTTT | CASSLARGRGPDTQYF
TRBJ2-5 | . | TRBV5-1 | few | TGCGCCAGCAGCTTGGTGGTCAACCAAGAGACCCAGTACTTC | CASSLVVNQETQYF
TRBJ2-5 | TRBD2 | TRBV20-1 | many | TGCAGTGCTCCGAGGCAGCGGGGGGGATACCAAGAGACCCAGTACTTC | CSAPRQRGGYQETQYF
TRBJ2-1 | . | TRBV5-1 | . | TGCGCCAGCAGCTCCATTACCCTACAGGACAATGAGCAGTTCTTC | CASSSITLQDNEQFF
TRBJ2-1 | . | TRBV18 | many | TGTGCCAGCTCACTCATGTCCAGGGGAGGCGATGAGCAGTTCTTC | CASSLMSRGGDEQFF
TRBJ2-1 | . | TRBV5-1 | many | TGCGCCAGCAGCTTGTGGGGGCCAGGAAATGAGCAGTTCTTC | CASSLWGPGNEQFF
TRBJ2-3 | . | TRBV10-3 | many | TGTGCCATCAGTGCCAAGGACAGCCAACCTCCAGATACGCAGTATTTT | CAISAKDSQPPDTQYF
TRBJ1-3 | TRBD1 | TRBV7-2 | . | TGTGCCAGCAGCCAATCTCCGGGACAGGGAGGAAACACCATATATTTT | CASSQSPGQGGNTIYF
TRBJ1-1 | TRBD1 | TRBV6-1 | few | TGTGCCAGCACCCCGGGACAGGCGGGCGGGGGCAACACTGAAGCTTTCTTT | CASTPGQAGGGNTEAFF
TRBJ2-7 | TRBD1 | TRBV11-2 | many | TGTGCCAGCAGTTCTCCCCGACAGGGGGGCGAGCAGTACTTC | CASSSPRQGGEQYF
TRBJ1-1 | . | TRBV27 | many | TGTGCCAGCAGTTCGCAGGGGAGGACTGAAGCTTTCTTT | CASSSQGRTEAFF
TRBJ1-3 | TRBD1 | TRBV20-1 | many | TGCAGTGCTGTTGACAGGGCCAGCTCTGGAAACACCATATATTTT | CSAVDRASSGNTIYF
TRBJ1-1 | . | TRBV9 | many | TGTGCCAGCAGCGGCAGGGGAAACACTGAAGCTTTCTTT | CASSGRGNTEAFF
TRBJ2-5 | . | TRBV5-1 | many | TGCGCCAGCAGCTTGGGCCGGACAATGAAAGAGACCCAGTACTTC | CASSLGRTMKETQYF
TRBJ1-2 | . | TRBV5-1 | many | TGCGCCAGCAGCTCCCTCGGGGGGGCCTATGGCTACACCTTC | CASSSLGGAYGYTF
TRBJ1-2 | TRBD1 | TRBV20-1 | many | TGCAGTGCTAACAGGGGGTTGGACTATGGCTACACCTTC | CSANRGLDYGYTF
TRBJ2-7 | . | TRBV5-5 | . | TGTGCCAGCAGCTTACTCCACCTTACCTACGAGCAGTACTTC | CASSLLHLTYEQYF
TRBJ1-2 | . | TRBV11-2 | many | TGTGCCAGCAGCTTAGGGCAGGGGAGGGGTGGCTACACCTTC | CASSLGQGRGGYTF
TRBJ2-6 | TRBD2 | TRBV5-1 | few | TGCGCCAGCAGCTCGGGCGGGGGCTCTGGGGCCAACGTCCTGACTTTC | CASSSGGGSGANVLTF
TRBJ2-1 | TRBD2 | TRBV7-2 | many | TGTGCCAGCAGCCCGACTAGCGGGGGGCCGGGTGAGCAGTTCTTC | CASSPTSGGPGEQFF
TRBJ1-4 | . | TRBV5-6 | many | TGTGCCAGCGGCCGGGGAGCTGAAAAACTGTTTTTT | CASGRGAEKLFF
TRBJ2-5 | TRBD1 | TRBV29-1 | many | TGCAGCGTGCGGACAGGGGTGGAGGAGACCCAGTACTTC | CSVRTGVEETQYF
TRBJ1-5 | . | TRBV7-8 | few | TGTGCCAGCAGCTCCATGGGGGATCAGCCCCAGCATTTT | CASSSMGDQPQHF
TRBJ2-6 | . | TRBV7-2 | few | TGTGCCAGCACCCCGCAGTCGGCCTCTGGGGCCAACGTCCTGACTTTC | CASTPQSASGANVLTF
TRBJ1-2 | . | TRBV5-1 | many | TGCGCCAGCAGCGCGGGTGGCAGCTCTAACTATGGCTACACCTTC | CASSAGGSSNYGYTF
TRBJ2-1 | . | TRBV5-6 | many | TGTGCCAGCAGCAAACACGGTGAGCAGTTCTTC | CASSKHGEQFF
TRBJ2-2 | . | TRBV28 | many | TGTGCCAGCACCCAGTGGGGCACCGGGGAGCTGTTTTTT | CASTQWGTGELFF
TRBJ1-1 | . | TRBV5-1 | many | TGCGCCAGCAGCTTGGAGGCCACCCCCACTGAAGCTTTCTTT | CASSLEATPTEAFF
TRBJ1-2 | . | TRBV4-2 | . | TGTGCCAGCAGCCAAGAAGGAATGGGCAGGGCGATCTATGGCTACACCTTC | CASSQEGMGRAIYGYTF
TRBJ1-1 | . | TRBV3-1 | few | TGTGCCAGCAGCCAAGACGGTTGGGGCGTCCACACTGAAGCTTTCTTT | CASSQDGWGVHTEAFF
TRBJ1-2 | . | TRBV5-1 | many | TGCGCCAGCAGCTTGGTGTTGGAGGAGGGCTACACCTTC | CASSLVLEEGYTF
TRBJ2-2 | . | TRBV27 | few | TGTGCCAGCAGTTTCCCCCTCGGGTCCGGGGAGCTGTTTTTT | CASSFPLGSGELFF
TRBJ2-5 | TRBD2 | TRBV7-9 | many | TGTGCCAGCAGACCTAGCGGGGCGCTTCAAGAGACCCAGTACTTC | CASRPSGALQETQYF
TRBJ2-6 | TRBD1 | TRBV11-1 | few | TGTGCCAGCAGCTTAGCGCAGGGACAGGGGTACGGGGCCAACGTCCTGACTTTC | CASSLAQGQGYGANVLTF
TRBJ1-5 | . | TRBV27 | many | TGTGCCAGCAGTTTATATAAGAGTCAGCCCCAGCATTTT | CASSLYKSQPQHF
TRBJ1-6 | . | TRBV11-2 | few | TGTGCCAGCAGCCCTGCGCGGACGGGCAGCTCCTATAATTCACCCCTCCACTTT | CASSPARTGSSYNSPLHF
TRBJ2-3 | . | TRBV7-3 | many | TGTGCCAGCAGCTCAATGGGGGTGGGCACAGATACGCAGTATTTT | CASSSMGVGTDTQYF
TRBJ2-7 | TRBD2 | TRBV12-3/TRBV12-4 | many | TGTGCCAGCAGGGAAGATGTAGCGGGGGGGTACGAGCAGTACTTC | CASREDVAGGYEQYF
TRBJ2-4 | . | TRBV28 | . | TGTGCCAGCAGTTTATACCTGGGGCAAAACATTCAGTACTTC | CASSLYLGQNIQYF
TRBJ2-3 | TRBD2 | TRBV5-1 | many | TGCGCCAGCAGCCCCCCTTTGGCGGGGGGGGCGGATACGCAGTATTTT | CASSPPLAGGADTQYF
TRBJ2-7 | . | TRBV30 | many | TGTGCCTGGAGTAGACAGGGAGGCTACGAGCAGTACTTC | CAWSRQGGYEQYF
TRBJ1-1 | TRBD1 | TRBV5-7 | . | TGTGCCAGCAGCTGGACAGGGGTACCTGAAGCTTTCTTT | CASSWTGVPEAFF
TRBJ2-1 | . | TRBV29-1 | many | TGCAGTGCGAAATCGGCAATCTACAATGAGCAGTTCTTC | CSAKSAIYNEQFF
TRBJ2-6 | . | TRBV7-9 | . | TGTGCTAGCAGCTTTGCTGGGGCCAACGTCCTGACTTTC | CASSFAGANVLTF
TRBJ2-5 | . | TRBV5-1 | many | TGCGCCAGCAGCTTGGAGGGGGAAGAGACCCAGTACTTC | CASSLEGEETQYF
TRBJ2-1 | . | TRBV10-3 | many | TGTGCCATCAGCTTCGACTACAATGAGCAGTTCTTC | CAISFDYNEQFF
TRBJ2-3 | . | TRBV5-1 | many | TGCGCCAGCAGCTTCCCGGGGGGCACAGATACGCAGTATTTT | CASSFPGGTDTQYF
TRBJ2-1 | . | TRBV11-2 | many | TGTGCCAGCAGCTGGGGACTTCCCGGGTGGAATGAGCAGTTCTTC | CASSWGLPGWNEQFF
TRBJ2-1 | . | TRBV20-1 | many | TGCAGTGCTACCAGCGGTGGGAGCGAGCAGTTCTTC | CSATSGGSEQFF
TRBJ2-7 | . | TRBV20-1 | many | TGCAGTGCAGGGATCACCTACGAGCAGTACTTC | CSAGITYEQYF
TRBJ2-3 | . | TRBV12-3/TRBV12-4 | many | TGTGCCAGCAGCTTGGGGGATACGCAGTATTTT | CASSLGDTQYF
TRBJ1-1 | . | TRBV20-1 | many | TGCAGTGCCCCAGCGGCCGCCTTGAACACTGAAGCTTTCTTT | CSAPAAALNTEAFF
TRBJ1-4 | TRBD1 | TRBV12-3/TRBV12-4 | many | TGTGCCAGCAGTACCGGGACAGGGGGTGAAAAACTGTTTTTT | CASSTGTGGEKLFF
TRBJ2-5 | . | TRBV6-5 | many | TGTGCCAGCAGTTACTCAAGCGTCCAAGAGACCCAGTACTTC | CASSYSSVQETQYF
TRBJ1-5 | . | TRBV7-9 | few | TGTGCCAGCAGCCGCGGGCTCAATCAGCCCCAGCATTTT | CASSRGLNQPQHF
TRBJ2-3 | TRBD2 | TRBV12-3/TRBV12-4 | . | TGTGCCAGCAGCCGCGGACTAGCGGGGGGAACAGATACGCAGTATTTT | CASSRGLAGGTDTQYF